The present T cell receptor (beta chain) was sequenced within a study of T cell responses to AZD1222 COVID-19 vaccine. Study-level information: Both about-4-week and about-12-week second-dose recipients were combined.

General study results and limits: It should be noted that donors were predominantly white British and more often female, and clonal diversity was possibly underestimated. Recipients of AZD1222 seropositive at baseline numbered only 5 or 6.

Sequenced by immunoSEQ multiplex PCR; TCRdb stores in-frame clones only, minus some. The table includes more than 95,000 clones, more than 80% detected once. Regarding this clone: The target antigen is unknown.

V lost 8 bases and J 4 bases, leaving 11 bases between the germline ends. The CDR3 is 12 residues long. The sample in question was peripheral blood, obtained on day 0 of AZD1222 vaccination. The chain joins TRBV12-3 or TRBV12-4 to TRBJ1-1, with a possible D match to TRBD1 (5 bases). The source of this sequence is an adult in good health. The chain's CDR3 is CASSPGGTEAFF. CDR3 nucleotides: TGTGCCAGCTCCCCGGGGGGCACTGAAGCTTTCTTT.